The present TCR beta chain was sequenced within a study of post-analysis software for immune sequencing data. Study-wide background: Relapsing-remitting, secondary progressive and progressive-relapsing multiple sclerosis were all included among the disease courses. Whole-study findings and limits: Patients had higher frequencies than controls of five or six TRBV segments, including TRBV5-6, TRBV5-1 and TRBV20-1. Multiple sclerosis patients showed significantly lower normalized Chao1 diversity than controls did.

Prepared TCR beta cDNA libraries contained unique molecular identifiers. TCRdb recomputed calls from the PCR reads with MiXCR, one row per CDR3 protein. The sample records about 380,000 distinct CDR3 sequences, approximately 33% being singletons. This clonotype was seen a handful of times. Its antigen is not known. Germline assignment: CDR1 SGDLS and CDR2 YYNGEE. V lost 4 bases to trimming and J lost 0 bases, with 12 bases between them. The CDR3 covers 15 residues. The chain combines TRBV9 with TRBJ2-3; D is possibly TRBD2 (6 bases). Sample: blood. The clonotype originates from a girl aged 10-17 years with multiple sclerosis. CDR3 protein: CASSSPGLSTDTQYF. The CDR3 region has the DNA TGTGCCAGCAGCTCCCCGGGACTTAGCACAGATACGCAGTATTTT.